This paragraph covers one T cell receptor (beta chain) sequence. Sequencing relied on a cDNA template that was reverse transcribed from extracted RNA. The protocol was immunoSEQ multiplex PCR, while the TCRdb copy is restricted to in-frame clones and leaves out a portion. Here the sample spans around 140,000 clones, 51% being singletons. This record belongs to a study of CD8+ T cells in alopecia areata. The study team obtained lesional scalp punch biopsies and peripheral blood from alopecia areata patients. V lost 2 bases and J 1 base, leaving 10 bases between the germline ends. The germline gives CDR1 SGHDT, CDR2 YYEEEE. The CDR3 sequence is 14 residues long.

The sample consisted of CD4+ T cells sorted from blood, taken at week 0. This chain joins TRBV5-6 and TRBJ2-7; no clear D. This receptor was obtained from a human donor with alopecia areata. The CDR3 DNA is TGTGCCAGCAGCTTTAGAAGGTTATCCTACGAGCAGTACTTC. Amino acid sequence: CASSFRRLSYEQYF.